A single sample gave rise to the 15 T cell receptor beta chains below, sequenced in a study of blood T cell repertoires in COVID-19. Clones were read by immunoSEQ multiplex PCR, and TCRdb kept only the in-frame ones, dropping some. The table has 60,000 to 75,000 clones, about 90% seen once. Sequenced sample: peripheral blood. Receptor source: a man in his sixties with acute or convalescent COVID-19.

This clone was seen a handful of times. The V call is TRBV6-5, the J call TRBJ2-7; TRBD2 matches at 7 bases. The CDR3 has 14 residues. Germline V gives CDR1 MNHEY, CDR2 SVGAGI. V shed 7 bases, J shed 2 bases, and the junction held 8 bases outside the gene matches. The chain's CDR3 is CASMGGRGTYEQYF. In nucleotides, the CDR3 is TGTGCCAGCATGGGAGGGAGGGGAACCTACGAGCAGTACTTC.

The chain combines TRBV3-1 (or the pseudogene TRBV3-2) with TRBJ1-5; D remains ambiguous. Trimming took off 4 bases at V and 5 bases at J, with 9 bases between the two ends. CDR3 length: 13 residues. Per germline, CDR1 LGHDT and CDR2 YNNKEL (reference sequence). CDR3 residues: CASSPSGHQPQHF. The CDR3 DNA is TGTGCCAGCAGCCCATCGGGTCATCAGCCCCAGCATTTT.

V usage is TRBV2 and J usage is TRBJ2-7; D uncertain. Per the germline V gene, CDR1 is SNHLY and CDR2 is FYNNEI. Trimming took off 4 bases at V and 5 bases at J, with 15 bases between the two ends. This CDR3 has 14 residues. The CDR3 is CASSAGLPLDEQYF. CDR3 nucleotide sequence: TGTGCCAGCAGTGCGGGTTTGCCCCTCGACGAGCAGTACTTC.

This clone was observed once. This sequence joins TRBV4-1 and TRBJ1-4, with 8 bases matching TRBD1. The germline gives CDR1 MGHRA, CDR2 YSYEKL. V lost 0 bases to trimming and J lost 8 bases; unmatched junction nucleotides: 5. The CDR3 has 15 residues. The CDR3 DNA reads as TGCGCCAGCAGCCAAGAGCAGGGGGCAAGGGAAAAACTGTTTTTT. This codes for CASSQEQGAREKLFF.

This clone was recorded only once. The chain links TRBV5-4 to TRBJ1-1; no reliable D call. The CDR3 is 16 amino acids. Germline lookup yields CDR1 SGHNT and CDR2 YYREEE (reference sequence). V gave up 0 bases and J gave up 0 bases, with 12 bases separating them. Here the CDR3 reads CASSLVLQRMNTEAFF. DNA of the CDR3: TGTGCCAGCAGCTTGGTTTTACAGAGAATGAACACTGAAGCTTTCTTT.

DNA for the CDR3: TGTGCCAGCAGTCCCTTACAGGGGAATAATTCACCCCTCCACTTT. As protein: CASSPLQGNNSPLHF. This chain connects TRBV3-1 (or the pseudogene TRBV3-2) to TRBJ1-6; TRBD1 aligns across 7 bases. Per germline, CDR1 LGHDT and CDR2 YNNKEL (reference sequence). The CDR3 spans 15 residues. V gave up 6 bases and J gave up 5 bases; unmatched junction bases: 7.

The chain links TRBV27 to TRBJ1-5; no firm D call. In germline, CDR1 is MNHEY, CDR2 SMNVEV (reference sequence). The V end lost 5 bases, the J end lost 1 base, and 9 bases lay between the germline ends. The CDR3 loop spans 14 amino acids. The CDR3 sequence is CASSALWSNQPQHF. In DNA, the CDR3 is TGTGCCAGCAGTGCTCTATGGAGCAATCAGCCCCAGCATTTT.

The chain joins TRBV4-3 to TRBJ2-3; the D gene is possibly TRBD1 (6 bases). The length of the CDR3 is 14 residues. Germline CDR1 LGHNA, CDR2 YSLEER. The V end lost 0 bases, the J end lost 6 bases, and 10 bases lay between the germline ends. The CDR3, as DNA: TGCGCCAGCAGCCAAGATGGTAGGGGGGATACGCAGTATTTT. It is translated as CASSQDGRGDTQYF.

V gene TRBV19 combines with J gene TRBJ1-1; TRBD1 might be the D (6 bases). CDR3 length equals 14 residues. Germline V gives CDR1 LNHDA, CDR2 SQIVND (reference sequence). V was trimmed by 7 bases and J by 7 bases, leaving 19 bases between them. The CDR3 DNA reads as TGTGCCAGTACCGACGGACAGATGGGGTTTGAAGCTTTCTTT. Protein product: CASTDGQMGFEAFF.

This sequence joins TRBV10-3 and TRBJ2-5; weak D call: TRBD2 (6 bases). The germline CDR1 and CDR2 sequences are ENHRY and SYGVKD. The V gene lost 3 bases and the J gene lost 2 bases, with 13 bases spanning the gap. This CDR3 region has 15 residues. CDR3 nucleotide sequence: TGTGCCATCAGTGATGGGACTCGAAATCAAGAGACCCAGTACTTC. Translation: CAISDGTRNQETQYF.

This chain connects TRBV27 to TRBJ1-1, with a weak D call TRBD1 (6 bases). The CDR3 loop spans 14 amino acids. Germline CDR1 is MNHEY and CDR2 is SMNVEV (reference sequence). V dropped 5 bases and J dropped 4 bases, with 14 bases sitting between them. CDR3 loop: CASSIGRGFTEAFF. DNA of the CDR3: TGTGCCAGCAGTATCGGCAGGGGATTCACTGAAGCTTTCTTT.

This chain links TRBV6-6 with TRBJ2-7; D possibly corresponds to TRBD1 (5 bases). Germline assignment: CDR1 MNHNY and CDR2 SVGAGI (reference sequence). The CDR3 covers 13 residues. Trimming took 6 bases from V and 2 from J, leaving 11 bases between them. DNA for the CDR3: TGTGCCAGCAGCGCGACAGAGACCTACGAGCAGTACTTC. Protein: CASSATETYEQYF.

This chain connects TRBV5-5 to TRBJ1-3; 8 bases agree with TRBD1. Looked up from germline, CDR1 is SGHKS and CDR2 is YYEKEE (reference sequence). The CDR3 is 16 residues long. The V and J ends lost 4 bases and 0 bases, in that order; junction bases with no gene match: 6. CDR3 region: CASSRADRGSGNTIYF. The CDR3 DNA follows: TGTGCCAGCAGCCGCGCCGACAGGGGCTCTGGAAACACCATATATTTT.

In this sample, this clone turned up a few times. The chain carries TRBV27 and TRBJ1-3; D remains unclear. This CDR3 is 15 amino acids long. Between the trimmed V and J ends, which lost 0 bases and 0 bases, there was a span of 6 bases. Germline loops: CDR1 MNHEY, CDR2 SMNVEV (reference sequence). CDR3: CASSLSAGSGNTIYF. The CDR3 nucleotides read TGTGCCAGCAGTTTATCTGCAGGCTCTGGAAACACCATATATTTT.

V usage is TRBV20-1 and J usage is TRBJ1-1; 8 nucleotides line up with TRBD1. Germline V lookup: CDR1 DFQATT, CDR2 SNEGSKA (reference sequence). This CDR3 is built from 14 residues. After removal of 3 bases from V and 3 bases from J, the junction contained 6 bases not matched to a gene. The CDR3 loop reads CSASQGAAYTEAFF. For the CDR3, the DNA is TGCAGTGCTAGTCAGGGGGCTGCGTACACTGAAGCTTTCTTT.